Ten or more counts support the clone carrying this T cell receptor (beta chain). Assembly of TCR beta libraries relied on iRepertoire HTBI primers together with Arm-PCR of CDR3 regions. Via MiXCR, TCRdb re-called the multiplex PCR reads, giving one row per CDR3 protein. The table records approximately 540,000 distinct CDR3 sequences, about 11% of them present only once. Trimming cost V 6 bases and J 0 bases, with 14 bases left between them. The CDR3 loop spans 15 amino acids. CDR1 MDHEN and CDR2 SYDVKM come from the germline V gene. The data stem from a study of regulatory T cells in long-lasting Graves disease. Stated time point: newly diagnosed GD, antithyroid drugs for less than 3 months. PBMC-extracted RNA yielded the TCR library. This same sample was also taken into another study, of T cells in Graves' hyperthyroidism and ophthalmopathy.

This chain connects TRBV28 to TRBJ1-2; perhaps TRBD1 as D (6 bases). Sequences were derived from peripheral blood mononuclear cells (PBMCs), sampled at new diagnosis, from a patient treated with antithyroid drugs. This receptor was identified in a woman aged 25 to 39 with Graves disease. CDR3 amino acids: CASRPSGASNYGYTF. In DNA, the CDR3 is TGTGCCAGCAGACCGTCGGGGGCGTCTAACTATGGCTACACCTTC.